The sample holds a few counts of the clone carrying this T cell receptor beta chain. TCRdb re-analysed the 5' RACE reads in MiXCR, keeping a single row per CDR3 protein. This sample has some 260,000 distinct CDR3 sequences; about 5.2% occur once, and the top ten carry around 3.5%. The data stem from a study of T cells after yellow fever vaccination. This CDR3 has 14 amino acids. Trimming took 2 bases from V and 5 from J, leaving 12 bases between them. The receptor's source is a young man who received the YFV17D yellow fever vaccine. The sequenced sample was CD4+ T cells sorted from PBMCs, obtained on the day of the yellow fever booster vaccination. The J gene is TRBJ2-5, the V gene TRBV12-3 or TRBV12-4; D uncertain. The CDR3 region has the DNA TGTGCCAGCAGTTTACGAAGGGTAACGGAGACCCAGTACTTC. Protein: CASSLRRVTETQYF.